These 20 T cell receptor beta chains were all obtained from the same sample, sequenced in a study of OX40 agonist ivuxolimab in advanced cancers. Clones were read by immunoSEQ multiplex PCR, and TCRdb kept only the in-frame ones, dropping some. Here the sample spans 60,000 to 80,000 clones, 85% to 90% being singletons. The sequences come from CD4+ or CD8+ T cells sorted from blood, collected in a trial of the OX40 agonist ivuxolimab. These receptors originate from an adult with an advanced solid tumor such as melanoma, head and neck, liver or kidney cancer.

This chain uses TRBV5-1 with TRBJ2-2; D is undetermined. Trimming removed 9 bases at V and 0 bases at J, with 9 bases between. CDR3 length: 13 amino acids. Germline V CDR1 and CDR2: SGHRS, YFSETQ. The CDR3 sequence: CAITDPNTGELFF. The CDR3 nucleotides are TGCGCCATTACAGATCCGAACACCGGGGAGCTGTTTTTT.

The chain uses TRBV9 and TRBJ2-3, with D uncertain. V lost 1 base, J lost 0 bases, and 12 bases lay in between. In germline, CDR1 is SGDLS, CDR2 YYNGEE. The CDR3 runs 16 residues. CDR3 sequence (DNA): TGTGCCAGCAGCGTAATCCCTACGGTTAGCACAGATACGCAGTATTTT. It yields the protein CASSVIPTVSTDTQYF.

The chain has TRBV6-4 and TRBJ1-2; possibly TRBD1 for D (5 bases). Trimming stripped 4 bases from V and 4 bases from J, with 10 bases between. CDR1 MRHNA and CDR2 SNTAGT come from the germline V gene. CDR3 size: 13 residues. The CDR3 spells CASSGRDGYGYTF. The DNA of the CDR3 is TGTGCCAGCAGTGGCCGGGACGGCTATGGCTACACCTTC.

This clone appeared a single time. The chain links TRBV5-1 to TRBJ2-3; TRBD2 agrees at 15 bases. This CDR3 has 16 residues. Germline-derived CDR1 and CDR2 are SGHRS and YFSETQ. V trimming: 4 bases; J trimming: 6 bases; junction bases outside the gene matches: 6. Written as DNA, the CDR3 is TGCGCCAGCAGCCAGGGACTAGCGGGAGGTTTTGATACGCAGTATTTT. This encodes CASSQGLAGGFDTQYF.

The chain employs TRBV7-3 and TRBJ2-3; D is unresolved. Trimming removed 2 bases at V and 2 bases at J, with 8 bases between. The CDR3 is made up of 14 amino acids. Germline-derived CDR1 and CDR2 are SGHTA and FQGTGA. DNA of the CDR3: TGTGCCAGCAGCTTACAAGGGCACACAGATACGCAGTATTTT. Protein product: CASSLQGHTDTQYF.

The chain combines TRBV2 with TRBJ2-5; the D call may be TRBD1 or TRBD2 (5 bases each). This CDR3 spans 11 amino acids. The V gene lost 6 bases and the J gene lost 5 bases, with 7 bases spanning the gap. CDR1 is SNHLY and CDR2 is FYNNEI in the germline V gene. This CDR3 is CASSREETQYF. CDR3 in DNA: TGTGCCAGCAGCAGGGAGGAGACCCAGTACTTC.

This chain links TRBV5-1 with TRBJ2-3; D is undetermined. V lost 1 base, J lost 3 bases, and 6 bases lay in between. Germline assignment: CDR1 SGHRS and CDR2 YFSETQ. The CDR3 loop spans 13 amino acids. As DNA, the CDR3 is TGCGCCAGCAGCTTGTCAGCGACAGATACGCAGTATTTT. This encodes CASSLSATDTQYF.

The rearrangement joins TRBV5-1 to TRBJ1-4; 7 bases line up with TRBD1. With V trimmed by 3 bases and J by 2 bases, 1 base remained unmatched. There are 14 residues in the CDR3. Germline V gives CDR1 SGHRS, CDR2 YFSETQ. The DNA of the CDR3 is TGCGCCAGCAGCTCACAGGGGACTAATGAAAAACTGTTTTTT. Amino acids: CASSSQGTNEKLFF.

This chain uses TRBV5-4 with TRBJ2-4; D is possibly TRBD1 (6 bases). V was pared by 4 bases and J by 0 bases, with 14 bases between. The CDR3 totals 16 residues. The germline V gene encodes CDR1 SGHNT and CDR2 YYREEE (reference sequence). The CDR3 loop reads CASSGDTPLAKNIQYF. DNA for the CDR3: TGTGCCAGCAGCGGGGACACTCCTTTAGCCAAAAACATTCAGTACTTC.

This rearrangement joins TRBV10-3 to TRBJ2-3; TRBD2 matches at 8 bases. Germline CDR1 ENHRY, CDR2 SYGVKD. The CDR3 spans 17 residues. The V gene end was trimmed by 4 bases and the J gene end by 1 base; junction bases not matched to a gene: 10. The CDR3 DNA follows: TGTGCCATCAGTGCTCACACCGGGACTAGTGGCACAGATACGCAGTATTTT. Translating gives CAISAHTGTSGTDTQYF.

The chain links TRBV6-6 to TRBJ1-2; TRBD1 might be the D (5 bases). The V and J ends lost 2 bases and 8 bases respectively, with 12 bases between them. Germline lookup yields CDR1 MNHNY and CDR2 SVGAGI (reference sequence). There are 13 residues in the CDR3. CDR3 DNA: TGTGCCAGCAGTTACGGGGCCGACGGGGGCTACACCTTC. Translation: CASSYGADGGYTF.

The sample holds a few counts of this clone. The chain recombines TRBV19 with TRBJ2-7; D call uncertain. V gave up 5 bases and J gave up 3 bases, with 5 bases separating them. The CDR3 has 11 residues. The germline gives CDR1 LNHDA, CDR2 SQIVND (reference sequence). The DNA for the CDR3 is TGTGCCAGTAGTTCCTACTACGAGCAGTACTTC. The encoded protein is CASSSYYEQYF.

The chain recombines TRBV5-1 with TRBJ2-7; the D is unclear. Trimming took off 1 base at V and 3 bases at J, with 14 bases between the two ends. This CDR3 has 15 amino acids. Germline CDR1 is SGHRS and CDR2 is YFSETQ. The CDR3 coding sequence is TGCGCCAGCAGCTTGTTGGCGGCCTTTGGCTACGAGCAGTACTTC. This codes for CASSLLAAFGYEQYF.

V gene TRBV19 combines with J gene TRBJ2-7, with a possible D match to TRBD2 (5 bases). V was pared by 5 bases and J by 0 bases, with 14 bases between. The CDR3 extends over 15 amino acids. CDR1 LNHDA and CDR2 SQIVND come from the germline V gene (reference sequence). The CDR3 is CASSWAGESSYEQYF. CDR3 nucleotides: TGTGCCAGTAGTTGGGCTGGGGAGAGCTCCTACGAGCAGTACTTC.

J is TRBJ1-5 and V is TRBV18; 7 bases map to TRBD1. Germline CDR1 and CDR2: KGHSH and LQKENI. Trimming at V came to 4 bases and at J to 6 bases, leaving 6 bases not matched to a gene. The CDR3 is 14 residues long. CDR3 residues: CASSQGALSQPQHF. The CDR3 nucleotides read TGTGCCAGCTCACAGGGGGCCCTTAGTCAGCCCCAGCATTTT. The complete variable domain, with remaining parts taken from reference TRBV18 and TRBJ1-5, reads NAGVMQNPRHLVRRRGQEARLRCSPMKGHSHVYWYRQLPEEGLKFMVYLQKENIIDESGMPKERFSAEFPKEGPSILRIQQVVRGDSAAYFCASSQGALSQPQHFGDGTRLSIL.

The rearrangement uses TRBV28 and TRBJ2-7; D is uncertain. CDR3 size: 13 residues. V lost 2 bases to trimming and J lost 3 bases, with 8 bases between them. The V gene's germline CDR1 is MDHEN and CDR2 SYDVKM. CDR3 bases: TGTGCCAGCAGTTTAGTGTTAGGCTACGAGCAGTACTTC. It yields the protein CASSLVLGYEQYF.

CDR3 region: CASSLGQSPQETQYF. The CDR3 DNA reads TGTGCCAGCAGCTTGGGCCAGAGCCCCCAAGAGACCCAGTACTTC. This chain uses TRBV7-9 with TRBJ2-5; no definite D call. This CDR3 contains 15 residues. Trimming took 3 bases from V and 1 from J, leaving 12 bases between them. Germline CDR1 SEHNR, CDR2 FQNEAQ (reference sequence). Supplemented by reference TRBV7-9 and TRBJ2-5, the full variable domain reads DTGVSQNPRHKITKRGQNVTFRCDPISEHNRLYWYRQTLGQGPEFLTYFQNEAQLEKSRLLSDRFSAERPKGSFSTLEIQRTEQGDSAMYLCASSLGQSPQETQYFGPGTRLLVL.

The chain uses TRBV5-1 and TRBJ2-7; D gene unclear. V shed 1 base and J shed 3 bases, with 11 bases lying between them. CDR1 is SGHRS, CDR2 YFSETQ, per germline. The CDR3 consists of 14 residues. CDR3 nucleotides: TGCGCCAGCAGCTTGTACCCGGTGGACTACGAGCAGTACTTC. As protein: CASSLYPVDYEQYF.

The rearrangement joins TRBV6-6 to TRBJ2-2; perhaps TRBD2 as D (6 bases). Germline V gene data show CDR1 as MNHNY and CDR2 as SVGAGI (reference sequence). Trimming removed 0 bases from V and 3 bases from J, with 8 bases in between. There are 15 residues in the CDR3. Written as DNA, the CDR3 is TGTGCCAGCAGTTACTCACTAGCCCACACCGGGGAGCTGTTTTTT. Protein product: CASSYSLAHTGELFF.

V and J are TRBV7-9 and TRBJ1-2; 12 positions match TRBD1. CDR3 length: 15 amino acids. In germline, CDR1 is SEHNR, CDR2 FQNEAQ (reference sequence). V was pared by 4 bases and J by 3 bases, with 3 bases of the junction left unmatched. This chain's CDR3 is CASSSGTGGDYGYTF. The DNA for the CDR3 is TGTGCCAGCAGCTCGGGGACAGGGGGCGACTATGGCTACACCTTC.